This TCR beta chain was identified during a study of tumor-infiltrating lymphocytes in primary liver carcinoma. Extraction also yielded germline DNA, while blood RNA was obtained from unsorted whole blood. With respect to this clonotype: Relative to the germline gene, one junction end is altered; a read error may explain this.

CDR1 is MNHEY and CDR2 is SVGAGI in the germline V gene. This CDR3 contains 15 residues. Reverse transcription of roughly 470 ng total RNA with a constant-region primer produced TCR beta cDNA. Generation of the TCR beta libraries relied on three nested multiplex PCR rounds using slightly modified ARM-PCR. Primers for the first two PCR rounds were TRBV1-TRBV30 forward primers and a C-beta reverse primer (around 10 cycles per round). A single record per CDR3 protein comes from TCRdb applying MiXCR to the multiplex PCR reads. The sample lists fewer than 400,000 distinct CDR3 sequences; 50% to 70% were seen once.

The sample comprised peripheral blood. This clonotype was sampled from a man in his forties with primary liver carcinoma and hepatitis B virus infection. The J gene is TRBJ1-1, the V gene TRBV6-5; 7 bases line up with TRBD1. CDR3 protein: CASSYSNSEGAEAFF. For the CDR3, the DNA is TGTGCCAGTAGTTACTCGAATTCAGAGGGGGCTGAAGCCTTCTTT.